These T cell receptor beta chains were read from a single sample in a study of kidney transplant recipient with SARS-CoV-2 infection. TCRdb independently ran MiXCR on the reads; one entry per CDR3 protein. The sample lists fewer than 250,000 distinct CDR3 sequences, under 35% occurring once. The sequences come from a blood sample, collected at baseline and on day 111 from a kidney transplant recipient. These receptors all stem from a young adult male patient who had COVID-19 and was a kidney transplant recipient. Some T cells may be provided by the graft donor. The CDR3 runs from the conserved cysteine through the conserved F or W. The D gene is left open where the match is weak. Rows may omit the clone size; those that give it use once, few, many or a size class.

v_call,clone_size,j_call,d_call,cdr3_nt,cdr3_aa
TRBV4-1,many,TRBJ2-7,TRBD1,TGCGCCAGCAGCCAAGTTTTAGCAGGGGGTCTATACTCCTACGAGCAGTACTTC,CASSQVLAGGLYSYEQYF
TRBV13,many,TRBJ2-7,-,TGTGCCAGCAGCCCCCGGCGGGGCGATGGTATCTACGAGCAGTACTTC,CASSPRRGDGIYEQYF
TRBV7-7,many,TRBJ1-2,-,TGTGCCAGCAGCCTCTTGTTTAAGTGCCGAAAGACCTATGGCTACACCTTC,CASSLLFKCRKTYGYTF
TRBV7-9,many,TRBJ1-5,-,TGTGCCAGCATGGGGGGCAGCTTGAATCAGCCCCAGCATTTT,CASMGGSLNQPQHF
TRBV13,-,TRBJ2-3,-,TGTGCCAGCAGCTGGCAGTGGAAGAGGACAGATACGCAGTATTTT,CASSWQWKRTDTQYF
TRBV12-3/TRBV12-4,many,TRBJ2-7,-,TGTGCCAGCAGCTCCTCCAGCATACCTCCCTACGAGCAGTACTTC,CASSSSSIPPYEQYF
TRBV20-1,many,TRBJ1-2,-,TGCAGTGCTAGGACTCTGCTGTTTCGAAAGACCTATGGCTACACCTTC,CSARTLLFRKTYGYTF
TRBV30,many,TRBJ1-2,-,TGTGCCTGGTGCCCAAGGCGTTATAGAAAGACCTATGGCTACACCTTC,CAWCPRRYRKTYGYTF
TRBV27,-,TRBJ2-2,TRBD1,TGTGCCAGCAGATCCCCCAGGGGGAACACAGGGGAGATGTTTTTT,CASRSPRGNTGEMFF
TRBV20-1,many,TRBJ1-2,-,TGCAGTGCTACAATACTGCTGTTTCGAAAGACCTATGGCTACACCTTC,CSATILLFRKTYGYTF
TRBV10-3,-,TRBJ2-6,-,TGTGCCATCAGTGAGATTCGGGGCTCTGGGGCCAACGTCCTGACTTTC,CAISEIRGSGANVLTF
TRBV5-6,-,TRBJ2-7,-,TGTGCCAGCAGCTTGGGACCGGAATCCTACGAGCAGTACTTC,CASSLGPESYEQYF
TRBV7-8,many,TRBJ1-2,-,TGTGCCAGCAGCCGGTACGCGTTTACCCGAAAGACCTATGGCTACACCTTC,CASSRYAFTRKTYGYTF
TRBV4-2,many,TRBJ1-1,-,TGTGCCAGCAGCCAAGAGGTCAGGAACACTGAAGCTTTCTTT,CASSQEVRNTEAFF
TRBV14,many,TRBJ2-7,-,TGTGCCAGCAGCCAAGAGGGCCCCCGGCCAGGGTCCAACGAGCAGTACTTC,CASSQEGPRPGSNEQYF
TRBV2,many,TRBJ1-2,-,TGTGCCAGCAGTGAAATGGTGGGGGGAGCAGTCGGCTACACCTTC,CASSEMVGGAVGYTF
TRBV6-4,-,TRBJ1-2,-,TGTGCCAGCAGTAGGAAAGCCTCACACGGAAAGACCTATGGCTACACCTTC,CASSRKASHGKTYGYTF
TRBV28,many,TRBJ2-7,-,TGTGCCAGCAGTATTTCGGTAGGAGCCTACGAGCAGTACTTC,CASSISVGAYEQYF
TRBV7-2,-,TRBJ2-4,-,TGTGCCAGCAGCCAGGGGCCAGGGCTAGGACTGAAAAACATTCAGTACTTC,CASSQGPGLGLKNIQYF
TRBV10-2,many,TRBJ1-5,TRBD1,TGCGCCAGCAGTGCTACAGGGGGCGATCAGCCCCAGCATTTT,CASSATGGDQPQHF
TRBV5-1,few,TRBJ2-2,TRBD1,TGCGCCAGCAAGGGACAGATGAACACCGGGGAGCTGTTTTTT,CASKGQMNTGELFF
TRBV6-2/TRBV6-3,many,TRBJ1-2,-,TGTGCCAGCAGTTATGAGGCCTGCATCGGAAAGACCTATGGCTACACCTTC,CASSYEACIGKTYGYTF
TRBV29-1,many,TRBJ2-2,-,TGCAGCGTTGACTTGGCGGGAACGAACACCGGGGAGCTGTTTTTT,CSVDLAGTNTGELFF
TRBV4-1,many,TRBJ2-5,-,TGCGCCAGCAGCCAAGAACCGTACCAAGAGACCCAGTACTTC,CASSQEPYQETQYF
TRBV6-1,many,TRBJ1-2,-,TGTGCCAGCAGTAAGCACGACTCTATGCGAAAGACCTATGGCTACACCTTC,CASSKHDSMRKTYGYTF
TRBV5-5,-,TRBJ2-3,TRBD1,TGTGCCAGCAGCCCACCTACCGGACAGGGGCGCACAGATACGCAGTATTTT,CASSPPTGQGRTDTQYF
TRBV7-2,many,TRBJ1-3,-,TGTGCCAGCAGCTTAGAGTCAGTGAGAAACACCATATATTTT,CASSLESVRNTIYF
TRBV11-3,few,TRBJ2-1,TRBD2,TGTGCCAGCAGCCCTGGGACTAGCGGCAACCATAGGAAGTTCTTC,CASSPGTSGNHRKFF
TRBV19,many,TRBJ2-2,-,TGTGCCAGTAGAAAACTAGCACGGGCGAACACCGGGGAGCTGTTTTTT,CASRKLARANTGELFF
TRBV4-3,once,TRBJ1-2,-,TGCGCCAGCAGCCTCGGTCGAGGACGTCGAAAGGCCTATGGCTACACCTTC,CASSLGRGRRKAYGYTF
TRBV6-5,many,TRBJ2-2,TRBD2,TGTGCCAGCAGACTAGCGGGAGGACCCGGGGAGCTGTTTTTT,CASRLAGGPGELFF
TRBV27,many,TRBJ1-4,-,TGTGCCAGCAGTATCCTTCAGGTCGGGGAAAAACTGTTTTTT,CASSILQVGEKLFF
TRBV2,many,TRBJ1-1,-,TGTGCCAGCAGTGAAATCGGTAGGGACACTGAAGCTTTCTTT,CASSEIGRDTEAFF
TRBV5-1,many,TRBJ1-3,-,TGCGCCAGCAGCTTGGAAAACAGTGGAAACACCATATATTTT,CASSLENSGNTIYF
TRBV19,-,TRBJ2-3,-,TGTGCCAGTAGTGTCCAACTCACCGGGAGCACAGATACGCAGTATTTT,CASSVQLTGSTDTQYF
TRBV9,many,TRBJ1-2,-,TGTGCCAGCCCGGTATTGTACTCAAGAAAGACCTATGGCTACACCTTC,CASPVLYSRKTYGYTF
TRBV11-2,many,TRBJ1-2,-,TGTGCCAGCAGCCTCAACCGAACAAGCAGAAAGACCTATGGCTACACCTTC,CASSLNRTSRKTYGYTF
TRBV5-6,few,TRBJ2-7,TRBD1,TGTGCCAGCAGTTTCTCCTTGACAGGGATGGACGAGCAGTACTTC,CASSFSLTGMDEQYF
TRBV9,once,TRBJ1-1,TRBD1,TGTGCCAGCAGCGCAGGGGACGATTCGACAGGGGGGACTGAAGCTTTCTTT,CASSAGDDSTGGTEAFF
TRBV11-3,many,TRBJ1-2,-,TGTGCCAGCAGCACAGTCCTCGATCTCGGAAAGACCTATGGCTACACCTTC,CASSTVLDLGKTYGYTF
TRBV14,-,TRBJ1-1,TRBD1,TGTGCCAGCAGCCAAGATCCGGACAGGGACACTGAAGCTTTCTTT,CASSQDPDRDTEAFF
TRBV5-6,-,TRBJ2-3,-,TGTGCCAGCAGCTTGGCACAGGTGGCAGATACGCAGTATTTT,CASSLAQVADTQYF
TRBV14,few,TRBJ2-7,-,TGTGCCAGCAGCCTCGAGGACGGGGATGTAGGACTATCGTACGAGCAGTACTTC,CASSLEDGDVGLSYEQYF
TRBV12-3/TRBV12-4,many,TRBJ1-2,-,TGTGCCAGCAGCACCGTTAACTATGGCTACACCTTC,CASSTVNYGYTF
TRBV5-6,many,TRBJ2-2,-,TGTGCCAGCAGCTCGACAGGAACCACCGGGGAGCTGTTTTTT,CASSSTGTTGELFF
TRBV20-1,many,TRBJ1-2,-,TGCAGTGCCCGGACAGTGACACTTAATGGCTACACCTTC,CSARTVTLNGYTF
TRBV28,many,TRBJ2-2,-,TGTGCCAGCCTCACGAGGACCGAGGCGTTCGGGGAGCTGTTTTTT,CASLTRTEAFGELFF
TRBV20-1,few,TRBJ2-3,TRBD1,TGCAGTGCTAGACGGACAGGGGGTTTAGATACGCAGTATTTT,CSARRTGGLDTQYF